Presented here are 5 T cell receptor beta chains from one specimen sequenced in a study of identical twins. In TCRdb, the 5' RACE reads were re-called with MiXCR into one record per CDR3 protein. The sample includes about 520,000 distinct CDR3 sequences, less than 25% of them seen just once. The sample was also linked to a second study, of T cells expressing NK-cell markers.

The sequencing sample was made of CD4+ T cells sorted from blood. The receptors were sampled from a young woman in good health.

This clonotype was counted ten times or more. CDR3 residues: CASSGDVGHREQFF. DNA for the CDR3: TGTGCCAGCAGCGGGGACGTGGGACACAGAGAGCAGTTCTTC. The chain couples TRBV9 to TRBJ2-1; weak D call: TRBD1 (6 bases). Between the trimmed V and J ends, which lost 3 bases and 10 bases, there was a span of 17 bases. The CDR3 is 14 amino acids. From germline, CDR1 is SGDLS and CDR2 YYNGEE.

The chain combines TRBV12-3 or TRBV12-4 with TRBJ2-5, with a weak D call TRBD2 (5 bases). V lost 6 bases and J 4 bases, leaving 12 bases between the germline ends. This CDR3 is 13 amino acids long. CDR3 DNA: TGTGCCAGCAGCCTAGGGAGCACAGAGACCCAGTACTTC. Residues: CASSLGSTETQYF.

The chain combines TRBV4-1 with TRBJ1-2; a weak D match, TRBD1 (6 bases). The V gene lost 1 base and the J gene lost 4 bases, with 10 bases spanning the gap. The CDR3 consists of 14 residues. Germline CDR1 MGHRA, CDR2 YSYEKL. The CDR3 DNA reads as TGCGCCAGCAGCCAAGCCGGGGGCATCTATGGCTACACCTTC. Its protein is CASSQAGGIYGYTF.

This chain joins TRBV29-1 and TRBJ2-7; 11 bases line up with TRBD1. CDR3 size: 13 residues. Per the germline V gene, CDR1 is SQVTM and CDR2 is ANQGSEA. Unmatched junction bases numbered 7, after V lost 3 bases and J lost 9 bases. DNA of the CDR3: TGCAGCGTTGACGGGACAGGGGGTACGAGGCAGTACTTC. It is translated as CSVDGTGGTRQYF.

V usage is TRBV24-1 and J usage is TRBJ2-2, with 8 positions matching TRBD2. This CDR3 is 14 amino acids long. J lost 1 base, V lost 10 bases, and 4 bases had no gene match. Germline V gene lookup returns CDR1 KGHDR and CDR2 SFDVKD. CDR3 residues: CATQAGVNTGELFF. DNA for the CDR3: TGTGCCACTCAAGCGGGAGTGAACACCGGGGAGCTGTTTTTT.